The clone carrying this T cell receptor delta chain is medium-sized. The data were obtained in a study of gamma-delta chains in newborns, infants, children. About the study: Microbial exposure reportedly drives polyclonal innate γδ T cell expansion after birth.

V was clipped by 3 bases and J by 0 bases; unmatched bases: 3. CDR1 and CDR2 (germline): GEAIGNYY, EKD. The CDR3 has 18 residues. TCRdb re-analyzed the reads via CATT. The data contain 9,500 to 12,000 delta-chain clones, about 10% of them singletons. Source material: blood. The rearrangement links TRDV2 to TRDJ3, with TRDD3 matching 11 bases. The sequence was collected from a child who was a newborn, infant or young child, either healthy, febrile or measles-vaccinated (not recorded which). The CDR3 nucleotides are TGTGCCTGTGACGTACTGGGGGATAGCTCCTGGGACACCCGACAGATGTTTTTC. Translating gives CACDVLGDSSWDTRQMFF.